This TCR beta chain came from a study of T-cell reconstitution after alpha-beta-depleted transplantation in children. During its preparation, the TCRbeta library received unique molecular identifiers. MiXCR, applied by TCRdb to the PCR reads, yields one record per CDR3 protein. The data show roughly 400,000 distinct CDR3 sequences, about 20% seen once. The CDR3 length is 15 residues. V was clipped by 6 bases and J by 2 bases, with 14 bases between them. The receptor was isolated from a human donor who donated a stem cell graft to a child with acute myeloid leukemia. The gene calls are TRBV12-3 or TRBV12-4 and TRBJ1-5; D may be TRBD1 (5 bases). This specimen was PBMCs from the stem cell graft donor, taken from the stem cell graft. The CDR3 loop is CASRPQGGGNQPQHF. CDR3 nucleotide sequence: TGTGCCAGCAGACCGCAGGGAGGGGGCAATCAGCCCCAGCATTTT.